This TCR beta chain was observed in a study of cytomegalovirus exposure and HLA in healthy donors. On the study more broadly: There were approximately 400 genotyped donors. Of these, roughly 80% fell in the genetic ancestry cluster associated with self-reported Caucasian donors.

Per germline, CDR1 MDHEN and CDR2 SYDVKM. CDR3 length: 17 amino acids. With 6 bases clipped from V and 0 bases from J, the junction kept 9 bases outside the gene matches. Findings and caveats of the study: A link between a missense DCLRE1C variant and TCR beta V- and J-gene trimming emerged from a later analysis. Versus the roughly 700-donor mean, an Asian-associated ancestry cluster reportedly showed fewer N-insertions in a later analysis.

On this clone itself: Its matching antigen is unknown.

The PCR ran on 60 Vbeta and 13 Jbeta primers. Sequenced by immunoSEQ multiplex PCR; TCRdb stores in-frame clones only, minus some. The sample records about 110,000 clones, 69% being singletons. Material: PBMCs. The receptor comes from a young man in good health and CMV-seronegative. The J gene is TRBJ2-7, the V gene TRBV28; 12 bases line up with TRBD2. The CDR3 bases are TGTGCCAGCAGCGACCATGCGGGACTAGCGGGCTCCTACGAGCAGTACTTC. Amino acids: CASSDHAGLAGSYEQYF.